The next 3 T cell receptor beta chains were all read from a single sample in a study of blood T cell repertoires in COVID-19. TCRdb's table, derived via immunoSEQ multiplex PCR, lists solely in-frame clones and lacks some. The sample lists approximately 290,000 clones, roughly 84% occurring once. What was sequenced was peripheral blood. The source is a person aged 70 to 85 with COVID-19, enrolled during active disease.

The chain joins TRBV7-2 to TRBJ2-1, with TRBD1 identical over 9 bases. CDR1 SGHTA and CDR2 FQGNSA come from the germline V gene. The CDR3 has 15 residues. The J segment lost 7 bases and the V segment lost 1 base, leaving 5 bases of the junction unmatched. The CDR3 nucleotides read TGTGCCAGCAGCTTAGATGGACAGGGGAGGAATGAGCAGTTCTTC. Protein product: CASSLDGQGRNEQFF.

This clone was found a few times. J is TRBJ2-5 and V is TRBV14, with TRBD2 matching 7 bases. With 2 bases clipped from V and 5 bases from J, the junction kept 11 bases outside the gene matches. The CDR3 runs to 16 residues. Germline CDR1 and CDR2: SGHDN and FVKESK. CDR3 in DNA: TGTGCCAGCAGCCAACTACGGGCGGGAGAGTGGGAGACCCAGTACTTC. It yields the protein CASSQLRAGEWETQYF.

The rearrangement uses TRBV6-2 or TRBV6-3 and TRBJ1-6; a weak D match, TRBD1 (5 bases). This CDR3 has 19 residues. V gave up 0 bases and J gave up 5 bases, with 20 bases separating them. CDR1 and CDR2 from the germline V gene are MNHEY and SVGEGT. CDR3 in DNA: TGTGCCAGCAGTTACTCTTCAGGACAACAACAGCGCAATAATTCACCCCTCCACTTT. It yields the protein CASSYSSGQQQRNNSPLHF.